Each of the 14 T cell receptor beta chains below was sequenced from the same sample in a study of blood T cell repertoires in COVID-19. The data were produced by immunoSEQ multiplex PCR, yet TCRdb's version contains in-frame clones alone and is incomplete. Among approximately 240,000 clones, around four fifths were seen once, and the ten largest hold roughly 4.2%. The material sequenced was peripheral blood. These receptors were obtained from a woman aged 40-49 years with active or convalescent COVID-19.

The gene calls are TRBV9 and TRBJ1-2; 7 bases are shared with TRBD1. The germline V gene has CDR1 SGDLS and CDR2 YYNGEE. The CDR3 loop spans 17 amino acids. J lost 2 bases, V lost 3 bases, and 13 bases had no gene match. The CDR3 loop is CASSGYPRDSPNYGYTF. The CDR3 DNA sequence: TGTGCCAGCAGCGGATACCCCAGGGACAGTCCGAACTATGGCTACACCTTC.

The V call is TRBV9, the J call TRBJ1-4; D unclear. The CDR3 runs 15 residues. Germline CDR1 reads SGDLS; CDR2 reads YYNGEE. Trimming took off 4 bases at V and 4 bases at J, with 14 bases between the two ends. CDR3 sequence (DNA): TGTGCCAGCAGCAATGAAGGGAGGCGTAATGAAAAACTGTTTTTT. Its protein product is CASSNEGRRNEKLFF.

V is TRBV7-9 and J is TRBJ1-1, with a possible D match to TRBD1 (5 bases). There are 13 residues in the CDR3. V lost 6 bases to trimming and J lost 1 base, with 9 bases between them. In germline, CDR1 is SEHNR, CDR2 FQNEAQ (reference sequence). CDR3 amino acids: CASRLTGNTEAFF. The CDR3 DNA follows: TGTGCCAGCAGGTTAACAGGGAACACTGAAGCTTTCTTT.

This chain uses TRBV7-2 with TRBJ1-2, with a tentative D call TRBD1 (6 bases). The ends were cut back, 6 bases at V and 8 bases at J, with 16 bases in the middle. The germline CDR1 and CDR2 sequences are SGHTA and FQGNSA. The CDR3 covers 13 residues. DNA of the CDR3: TGTGCCAGCAGTCAACCCACAGGGCTCGGCTACACCTTC. Translation gives CASSQPTGLGYTF.

CDR3 sequence reads: CASSKTVRSGANVLTF. CDR3 coding DNA: TGTGCCAGTAGTAAAACAGTGAGATCTGGGGCCAACGTCCTGACTTTC. The chain carries TRBV19 and TRBJ2-6; D remains unclear. This CDR3 comprises 16 residues. Trimming took 4 bases from V and 1 from J, leaving 11 bases between them. CDR1 is LNHDA, CDR2 SQIVND, per germline (reference sequence).

CDR3 coding DNA: TGTGCCAGCAGCAAAGGTGGAGACGAAAAACTGTTTTTT. Its translation is CASSKGGDEKLFF. This chain uses TRBV5-5 with TRBJ1-4; no firm D call. Trimming pared 4 bases from V and 8 bases from J, leaving 12 bases between. The CDR3 length is 13 residues. Germline-derived CDR1 and CDR2 are SGHKS and YYEKEE (reference sequence).

The rearrangement joins TRBV6-1 to TRBJ1-2, with D perhaps matching TRBD1 (6 bases). CDR1 is MNHNS, CDR2 SASEGT, per germline. The CDR3 runs 17 residues. The V and J ends lost 3 bases and 4 bases respectively, with 21 bases between them. This CDR3 is CASSEVDSFPTFYGYTF. CDR3 nucleotides: TGTGCCAGCAGTGAGGTGGACAGCTTCCCAACTTTCTATGGCTACACCTTC.

The chain carries TRBV29-1 and TRBJ2-1, with 9 bases identical to TRBD1. CDR1 and CDR2 from the germline V gene are SQVTM and ANQGSEA. The J segment lost 9 bases and the V segment lost 5 bases, leaving 17 bases of the junction unmatched. CDR3 length: 16 amino acids. CDR3 loop: CSVQYGTGIFAGEQFF. CDR3 DNA sequence: TGCAGCGTTCAGTATGGGACAGGGATTTTTGCGGGTGAGCAGTTCTTC.

The rearrangement links TRBV9 to TRBJ2-3; 10 bases are shared with TRBD2. Germline CDR1 reads SGDLS; CDR2 reads YYNGEE. The CDR3 consists of 15 residues. J lost 1 base, V lost 3 bases, and 2 bases had no gene match. Here the CDR3 reads CASSASGGGTDTQYF. In DNA form, the CDR3 reads TGTGCCAGCAGCGCAAGCGGGGGGGGCACAGATACGCAGTATTTT.

With regard to this clone: Its ends do not fully match the called genes, so a read error is possible. The rearrangement links TRBV7-9 to TRBJ2-5; 7 positions agree with TRBD2. Per germline, CDR1 SEHNR and CDR2 FQNEAQ (reference sequence). The CDR3 covers 13 residues. In DNA form, the CDR3 reads TGTGCCAGCAGCCCCAGCGGGGCCCGAACTCCGGACTTC. Translated: CASSPSGARTPDF. Looking up the rest from reference TRBV7-9 and TRBJ2-5 gives the full variable domain: DTGVSQNPRHKITKRGQNVTFRCDPISEHNRLYWYRQTLGQGPEFLTYFQNEAQLEKSRLLSDRFSAERPKGSFSTLEIQRTEQGDSAMYLCASSPSGARTPDFGPGTRLLVL.

The CDR3 reads CASSPSKGASDYGYTF. In DNA form, the CDR3 reads TGTGCCAGCTCACCCAGTAAGGGGGCGTCCGACTATGGCTACACCTTC. V is TRBV18 and J is TRBJ1-2; 7 bases line up with TRBD1. Per the germline V gene, CDR1 is KGHSH and CDR2 is LQKENI. This CDR3 spans 16 amino acids. The trim removed 3 bases at V and 3 bases at J, leaving 10 bases unmatched.

The genes are TRBV10-3 and TRBJ1-2; weak D call: TRBD1 (5 bases). The CDR3 is 14 residues long. Germline CDR1 is ENHRY and CDR2 is SYGVKD. Trimming cost V 2 bases and J 6 bases, with 13 bases left between them. CDR3 DNA: TGTGCCATCAGTGAGGATCAGTCAGGGAATGGCTACACCTTC. Encoded protein: CAISEDQSGNGYTF.

The V gene is TRBV19, the J gene TRBJ1-2, with D perhaps matching TRBD1 (6 bases). The CDR3 loop spans 12 amino acids. Per the germline V gene, CDR1 is LNHDA and CDR2 is SQIVND (reference sequence). The germline V and J ends were trimmed by 10 bases and 7 bases, with 16 bases remaining between them. CDR3 protein: CATRGGAAGYTF. In DNA, the CDR3 is TGTGCCACCCGAGGGGGGGCGGCTGGCTACACCTTC.

The chain couples TRBV2 to TRBJ1-1; tentative D call: TRBD1 (6 bases). The CDR3 length is 14 residues. Germline CDR1 is SNHLY and CDR2 is FYNNEI. V shed 6 bases and J shed 4 bases, with 15 bases lying between them. CDR3 loop: CASSVQGGSTEAFF. In DNA, the CDR3 is TGTGCCAGCAGCGTACAGGGTGGGAGCACTGAAGCTTTCTTT.